A selection of T cell receptor beta chains follows, all from one sample in a study of T cells expressing NK-cell markers. For each CDR3 protein, TCRdb gives one entry from its re-call of the 5' RACE reads, without DNA. The sample table sets out roughly 180,000 distinct CDR3 sequences. Sequenced sample: blood T cells: a sorted CD56 or NKG2C T cell subset, CD4+ or CD8+ T cells, or bulk PBMC T cells (not recorded which). The receptor set was obtained from a woman between 18 and 75 years old in good health. The CDR3 runs from the conserved cysteine through the conserved F or W.

CDR3 protein: CASSRVSNYGYTF
V gene: TRBV3-1
J gene: TRBJ1-2

CDR3 protein: CASSLQGQGTYEQYF
V gene: TRBV7-9
J gene: TRBJ2-7

CDR3 protein: CASSSAFVQETQYF
V gene: TRBV7-2
J gene: TRBJ2-5

CDR3 protein: CAIGKPQGRIRSTEAFF
V gene: TRBV10-3
J gene: TRBJ1-1

CDR3 protein: CATRGGQGNTGELFF
V gene: TRBV15
J gene: TRBJ2-2

CDR3 protein: CASEKTGSSGANVLTF
V gene: TRBV5-1
J gene: TRBJ2-6

CDR3 protein: CSARGLRLAGGTSSYNEQFF
V gene: TRBV20-1
J gene: TRBJ2-1

CDR3 protein: CASSQISDEQYF
V gene: TRBV4-1
J gene: TRBJ2-7

CDR3 protein: CASSHNPGQNTEAFF
V gene: TRBV11-2
J gene: TRBJ1-1

CDR3 protein: CASSLVGGGGSATYF
V gene: TRBV7-2
J gene: TRBJ2-3

CDR3 protein: CASSLGDGRPNTGELFF
V gene: TRBV5-6
J gene: TRBJ2-2

CDR3 protein: CASSLKLAGGRSTDTQYF
V gene: TRBV5-1
J gene: TRBJ2-3

CDR3 protein: CASSPREAYEQYF
V gene: TRBV2
J gene: TRBJ2-7

CDR3 protein: CASSQDLVREETQYF
V gene: TRBV4-1
J gene: TRBJ2-5

CDR3 protein: CASSQGTRAAGYTF
V gene: TRBV3-1
J gene: TRBJ1-2

CDR3 protein: CAIRQTGTGGDVTEAFF
V gene: TRBV10-3
J gene: TRBJ1-1

CDR3 protein: CASSLFREDGYTF
V gene: TRBV7-9
J gene: TRBJ1-2

CDR3 protein: CASSLASGNQETQYF
V gene: TRBV5-6
J gene: TRBJ2-5

CDR3 protein: CSAASGTYEQYF
V gene: TRBV20-1
J gene: TRBJ2-7

CDR3 protein: CASSQGLVNEQFF
V gene: TRBV9
J gene: TRBJ2-1

CDR3 protein: CASSQGPSVYNSPLHF
V gene: TRBV4-1
J gene: TRBJ1-6

CDR3 protein: CASSSAGGPRVTQYF
V gene: TRBV28
J gene: TRBJ2-5

CDR3 protein: CASSGGPPSGSTDTQYF
V gene: TRBV9
J gene: TRBJ2-3

CDR3 protein: CASSFSRRGGADEQFF
V gene: TRBV12-3/TRBV12-4
J gene: TRBJ2-1

CDR3 protein: CASSLGGEQFF
V gene: TRBV5-8
J gene: TRBJ2-1

CDR3 protein: CASSPFFTRVLIGETQYF
V gene: TRBV5-1
J gene: TRBJ2-5

CDR3 protein: CASSSGTGEAFF
V gene: TRBV7-3
J gene: TRBJ1-1

CDR3 protein: CASRPIRSSSTDTQYF
V gene: TRBV6-5
J gene: TRBJ2-3

CDR3 protein: CSARTPVNEKLFF
V gene: TRBV20-1
J gene: TRBJ1-4

CDR3 protein: CASSRTSGGFTDTQYF
V gene: TRBV6-1
J gene: TRBJ2-3

CDR3 protein: CASSPPGGQGYQPQHF
V gene: TRBV7-9
J gene: TRBJ1-5

CDR3 protein: CASSFTTGGGELFF
V gene: TRBV12-3/TRBV12-4
J gene: TRBJ2-2

CDR3 protein: CSVYSGLAVNTGELFF
V gene: TRBV20-1
J gene: TRBJ2-2

CDR3 protein: CASSGASYNSPLHF
V gene: TRBV5-5
J gene: TRBJ1-6

CDR3 protein: CASRSSVGSNQPQHF
V gene: TRBV6-5
J gene: TRBJ1-5

CDR3 protein: CASSFGLVANVLTF
V gene: TRBV11-2
J gene: TRBJ2-6

CDR3 protein: CASTARGGTDTQYF
V gene: TRBV5-1
J gene: TRBJ2-3

CDR3 protein: CSARETPRDNSPLHF
V gene: TRBV20-1
J gene: TRBJ1-6

CDR3 protein: CASRPGGSGNNEQFF
V gene: TRBV6-1
J gene: TRBJ2-1

CDR3 protein: CASSLSRSSTEAFF
V gene: TRBV5-1
J gene: TRBJ1-1

CDR3 protein: CASSSTGFHTIYF
V gene: TRBV7-8
J gene: TRBJ1-3

CDR3 protein: CASTLPMTGGRANIQYF
V gene: TRBV6-1
J gene: TRBJ2-4

CDR3 protein: CASSLQGASTDTQYF
V gene: TRBV5-1
J gene: TRBJ2-3

CDR3 protein: CASSQEIGGPGDTQYF
V gene: TRBV4-2
J gene: TRBJ2-3

CDR3 protein: CATKNSGGGDTQYF
V gene: TRBV6-6
J gene: TRBJ2-3

CDR3 protein: CAIRGVDEKLFF
V gene: TRBV10-3
J gene: TRBJ1-4

CDR3 protein: CASSLAPRTYEQYF
V gene: TRBV5-1
J gene: TRBJ2-7

CDR3 protein: CASSFDRFYEQYF
V gene: TRBV12-3/TRBV12-4
J gene: TRBJ2-7

CDR3 protein: CASSYATASTWRAFF
V gene: TRBV5-1
J gene: TRBJ1-1

CDR3 protein: CASSPGVSAVGELFF
V gene: TRBV7-8
J gene: TRBJ2-2

CDR3 protein: CASSSLLGDSYNEQFF
V gene: TRBV12-3/TRBV12-4
J gene: TRBJ2-1

CDR3 protein: CAITGTGDATGELFF
V gene: TRBV10-3
J gene: TRBJ2-2

CDR3 protein: CASSVTDEQFF
V gene: TRBV18
J gene: TRBJ2-1